This T cell receptor beta chain was profiled in a study of sequential checkpoint blockade in melanoma. Looking at the study overall: Patients were randomized 1:1 to nivolumab-then-ipilimumab or ipilimumab-then-nivolumab first-line. After both sequences, patients received maintenance nivolumab.

V lost 0 bases, J lost 2 bases, and 11 bases lay in between. Per germline, CDR1 MGHRA and CDR2 YSYEKL. The CDR3 extends over 16 amino acids. This clone was counted between two and nine times. The treatment was: randomized to nivolumab then ipilimumab (arm A) or the reverse (arm B). None of the patients previously received DNA-damaging chemotherapy. PBMC sorting kept live CD3+CD8+ cells without CD19 or CD56. Assay: immunoSEQ multiplex PCR; the TCRdb copy retains only in-frame clones and omits some. The sample includes some 19,000 clones, around four fifths of them seen just once. The sample was CD8+ T cells sorted from blood (inferred from file names), taken from a patient given nivolumab and ipilimumab in sequence. The source of this sequence is a human donor with melanoma. The genes are TRBV4-1 and TRBJ1-3; D ambiguous. The CDR3 DNA sequence: TGCGCCAGCAGCCAAGATACGCAGGCCGCTGGAAACACCATATATTTT. Protein: CASSQDTQAAGNTIYF.